This T cell receptor (beta chain) was observed in a study of blood T cell dynamics during melanoma immunotherapy. Study-level background: Metastatic melanoma patients received first-line pembrolizumab or nivolumab plus ipilimumab.

All DNA from each sorted CD8+ subset was loaded. Clones were read by immunoSEQ multiplex PCR, and TCRdb kept only the in-frame ones, dropping some. The sample shows fewer than 20,000 clones, about 94% of them seen only once. Stated time point: week 3, after first cycle of checkpoint inhibitor. Comments on this clone: This same CDR3 is encoded by further DNA sequences in the sample.

Germline assignment: CDR1 LNHNV and CDR2 YYDKDF (reference sequence). CDR3 length: 13 amino acids. V lost 5 bases and J lost 8; bases outside the gene matches: 5. The V and J genes are TRBV15 and TRBJ2-4, with TRBD2 identical over 8 bases. Source: effector memory CD8+ T cells from blood, taken from a patient treated with checkpoint blockade. The clonotype originates from a human donor with melanoma. In nucleotides, the CDR3 is TGTGCCACCAGCTACGGGAGGGGGGACATTCAGTACTTC. Its protein is CATSYGRGDIQYF.